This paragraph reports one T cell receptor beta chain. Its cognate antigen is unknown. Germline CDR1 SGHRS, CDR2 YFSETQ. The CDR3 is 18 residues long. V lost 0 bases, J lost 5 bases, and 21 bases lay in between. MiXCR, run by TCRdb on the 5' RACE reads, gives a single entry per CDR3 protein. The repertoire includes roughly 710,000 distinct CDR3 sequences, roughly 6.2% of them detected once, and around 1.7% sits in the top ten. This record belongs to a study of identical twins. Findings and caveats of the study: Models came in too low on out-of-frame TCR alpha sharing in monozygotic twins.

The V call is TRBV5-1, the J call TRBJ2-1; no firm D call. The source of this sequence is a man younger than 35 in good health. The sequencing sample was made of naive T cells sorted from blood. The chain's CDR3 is CASSLEQPATPQHNEQFF. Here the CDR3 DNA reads TGCGCCAGCAGCTTGGAACAGCCTGCCACGCCTCAACACAATGAGCAGTTCTTC.